The 14 T cell receptor beta chains listed next were all sequenced from one sample in a study of shared clonotypes between healthy human individuals (TCRdb year 2020). The method behind the library was the immunoSEQ multiplex PCR assay. TCRdb provides this immuneACCESS table in a form limited to in-frame rearrangements. Some clones are lacking; in checked studies, under half of them reflect an unresolved V gene, and why the rest are absent is not known. The sample table shows about 110,000 clones, and under 70% are seen once. The ten largest clones represent around 25% of the sample. Material for sequencing was memory CD8+ T cells sorted from blood. What this sample's cell subset or site label stands for: CD45RO+ cells pooled with CCR7-negative TemRA cells. All receptors derive from a woman in her twenties or thirties in good health.

This clone was detected many times. The V gene is TRBV6-5, the J gene TRBJ1-2, with a weak D call TRBD1 (5 bases). Germline CDR1 MNHEY, CDR2 SVGAGI. Trimming removed 4 bases at V and 7 bases at J, with 22 bases between. This CDR3 is 16 amino acids long. The CDR3 nucleotides read TGTGCCAGCAGTTTGTCGGCGGTGGACGGGGGATTTGGCTACACCTTC. The encoded protein is CASSLSAVDGGFGYTF.

This clone was found a few times. The V gene is TRBV19, the J gene TRBJ1-2; tentatively, D is TRBD1 (6 bases). CDR3 length: 16 amino acids. Trimming removed 9 bases from V and 4 bases from J, with 24 bases in between. Germline assignment: CDR1 LNHDA and CDR2 SQIVND (reference sequence). The CDR3 is CASLLVGRDTLYGYTF. The CDR3 DNA sequence: TGTGCCAGCCTTTTGGTGGGCCGGGACACCCTCTATGGCTACACCTTC.

This rearrangement joins TRBV25-1 to TRBJ1-1; 9 bases are a match to TRBD1. V was pared by 4 bases and J by 5 bases, with 8 bases of the junction left unmatched. The germline CDR1 and CDR2 sequences are MGHDK and SYGVNS. The CDR3 consists of 15 residues. The CDR3 DNA follows: TGTGCCAGCAGTGCAAAACAGGGGGCAGTAACTGAAGCTTTCTTT. It yields the protein CASSAKQGAVTEAFF.

DNA of the CDR3: TGTGCCAGTAGTATCCTCCGGACTAGCGGGAGCTACGAGCAGTACTTC. This sequence encodes CASSILRTSGSYEQYF. V and J are TRBV19 and TRBJ2-7, with TRBD2 matching 13 bases. The CDR3 spans 16 residues. V gave up 3 bases and J gave up 3 bases; unmatched junction bases: 5. The germline V gene encodes CDR1 LNHDA and CDR2 SQIVND (reference sequence).

The chain carries TRBV27 and TRBJ2-1; D is unclear. Germline V gene data show CDR1 as MNHEY and CDR2 as SMNVEV (reference sequence). The CDR3 has 16 amino acids. V was clipped by 3 bases and J by 4 bases, with 16 bases between them. Written as DNA, the CDR3 is TGTGCCAGCAGTTTGCTTGTGGACGAAGAATACAATGAGCAGTTCTTC. Amino acids: CASSLLVDEEYNEQFF.

This clone was observed a few times. The chain combines TRBV21-1 with TRBJ2-1; TRBD2, as called in the table, went unchecked against the DNA. TRBV21-1 is described as a pseudogene. The CDR3 covers 14 residues. The CDR3: CASSKVCSWNEQFF. The DNA of the CDR3 is TGTGCCAGCAGCAAAGTCTGTAGTTGGAATGAGCAGTTCTTC.

The chain carries TRBV20-1 and TRBJ2-7; D unresolved. Trimming took off 0 bases at V and 3 bases at J, with 3 bases between the two ends. The CDR3 contains 11 residues. The germline V gene encodes CDR1 DFQATT and CDR2 SNEGSKA (reference sequence). CDR3 in DNA: TGCAGTGCTAGAGATATCTACGAGCAGTACTTC. Translating it yields CSARDIYEQYF.

The chain joins TRBV2 to TRBJ2-3; possible D gene TRBD2, 6 bases. V gave up 7 bases and J gave up 0 bases, with 11 bases separating them. There are 14 residues in the CDR3. Germline V gene data show CDR1 as SNHLY and CDR2 as FYNNEI. The CDR3 sequence: CASTREASTDTQYF. The DNA for the CDR3 is TGTGCCAGCACGAGGGAGGCGAGCACAGATACGCAGTATTTT.

The V and J genes are TRBV5-1 and TRBJ2-7, with D perhaps TRBD2 (5 bases). Trimming pared 2 bases from V and 2 bases from J, leaving 8 bases between. The CDR3 extends over 13 amino acids. The V gene's germline CDR1 is SGHRS and CDR2 YFSETQ. The CDR3 region has the DNA TGCGCCAGCAGCTTCGGGAAAGCCTACGAGCAGTACTTC. This codes for CASSFGKAYEQYF.

The CDR3 DNA is TGTGCCAGCAGTTTAAGGCGAAGCTCCTACAATGAGCAGTTCTTC. Amino acids: CASSLRRSSYNEQFF. The chain links TRBV27 to TRBJ2-1; unclear D gene. Germline-derived CDR1 and CDR2 are MNHEY and SMNVEV (reference sequence). CDR3 size: 15 residues. Between the trimmed V and J ends, which lost 2 bases and 0 bases, there was a span of 8 bases.

This clone was counted between two and nine times. The V call is TRBV27, the J call TRBJ2-1; tentatively, D is TRBD2 (6 bases). V dropped 0 bases and J dropped 3 bases, with 15 bases sitting between them. Germline CDR1 is MNHEY and CDR2 is SMNVEV (reference sequence). The CDR3 has 17 residues. The CDR3: CASSLSIAGINYNEQFF. For the CDR3, the DNA is TGTGCCAGCAGTTTATCGATTGCGGGGATTAACTACAATGAGCAGTTCTTC.

The CDR3 sequence: CASSVAQGGEQFF. In DNA form, the CDR3 reads TGTGCCAGCAGCGTAGCGCAGGGCGGTGAGCAGTTCTTC. This chain joins TRBV9 and TRBJ2-1, with D possibly matching TRBD1 (5 bases). Between the trimmed V and J ends, which lost 0 bases and 9 bases, there was a span of 10 bases. CDR3 length: 13 residues. Germline CDR1 and CDR2: SGDLS and YYNGEE.

Notes on this clone: Sequence at one end of the junction differs from germline and may be a read error. The chain recombines TRBV7-8 with TRBJ2-6; 11 bases map to TRBD1. CDR1 and CDR2 from the germline V gene are SGHVS and FQNEAQ. The CDR3 sequence is 16 residues long. CDR3 residues: CAGRTGGPSGANVLTF. For the CDR3, the DNA is TGTGCCGGCAGGACAGGGGGCCCCTCTGGGGCCAACGTCCTGACTTTC.

Only one count was recorded for this clone. It may be a read error: a sequence one base away is much more abundant. This chain connects TRBV5-6 to TRBJ1-1; unclear D gene. V dropped 2 bases and J dropped 0 bases, with 5 bases sitting between them. Germline CDR1 is SGHDT and CDR2 is YYEEEE. The CDR3 extends over 13 amino acids. The CDR3 loop is CASSFGMNTEAFF. CDR3 sequence (DNA): TGTGCCAGCAGCTTTGGCATGAACACTGAAGCTTTCTTT.